This TCR beta chain appears in the sequencing data of a study of CD8+ T cells in alopecia areata. General study points: Higher clonality than in normal scalp was seen in lesional scalp, especially alopecia totalis/universalis. Normal-skin resident alphabeta T cells also appear among scalp sample sequences.

This clone was recorded a few times. The antigen is not known. CDR1 SEHNR and CDR2 FQNEAQ come from the germline V gene (reference sequence). Trimming at V came to 5 bases and at J to 6 bases, leaving 9 bases not matched to a gene. CDR3 length: 15 residues. Following RNA extraction, reverse transcription yielded cDNA that acted as the sequencing template. Sequenced by immunoSEQ multiplex PCR; TCRdb stores in-frame clones only, minus some. The data hold 110,000 or so clones, with 30% to 40% observed a single time. Sequencing was done on a sample of CD4+ T cells sorted from blood. The receptor's source is a human donor with alopecia areata. The chain uses TRBV7-9 and TRBJ2-1; 8 positions agree with TRBD1. The DNA of the CDR3 is TGTGCCAGCAGCCTCCAACCACAGGGGGGCAATGAGCAGTTCTTC. Its protein product is CASSLQPQGGNEQFF.